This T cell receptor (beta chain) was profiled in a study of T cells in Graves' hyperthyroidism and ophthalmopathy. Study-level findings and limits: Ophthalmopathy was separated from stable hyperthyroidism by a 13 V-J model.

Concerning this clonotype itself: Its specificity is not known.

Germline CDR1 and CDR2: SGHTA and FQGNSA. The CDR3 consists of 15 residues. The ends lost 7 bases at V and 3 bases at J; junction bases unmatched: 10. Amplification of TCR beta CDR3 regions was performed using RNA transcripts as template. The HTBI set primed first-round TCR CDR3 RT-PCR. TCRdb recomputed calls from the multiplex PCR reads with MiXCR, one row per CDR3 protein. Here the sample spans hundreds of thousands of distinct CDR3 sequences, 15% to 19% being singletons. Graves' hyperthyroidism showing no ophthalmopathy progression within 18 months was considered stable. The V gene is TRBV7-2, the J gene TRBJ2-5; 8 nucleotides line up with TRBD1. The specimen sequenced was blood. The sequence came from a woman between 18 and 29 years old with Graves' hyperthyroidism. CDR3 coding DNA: TGTGCCAGCAACCCCGGACAGGGTTTAAAAGAGACCCAGTACTTC. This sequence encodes CASNPGQGLKETQYF.